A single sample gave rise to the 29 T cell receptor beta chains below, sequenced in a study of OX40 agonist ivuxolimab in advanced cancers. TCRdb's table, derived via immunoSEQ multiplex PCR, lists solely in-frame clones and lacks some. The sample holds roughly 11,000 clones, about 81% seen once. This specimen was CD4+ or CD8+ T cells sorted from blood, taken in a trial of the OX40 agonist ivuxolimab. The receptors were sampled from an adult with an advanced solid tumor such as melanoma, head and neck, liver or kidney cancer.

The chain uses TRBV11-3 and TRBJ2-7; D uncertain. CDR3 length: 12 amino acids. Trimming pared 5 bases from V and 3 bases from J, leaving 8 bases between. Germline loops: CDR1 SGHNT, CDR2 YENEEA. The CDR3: CASSATYYEQYF. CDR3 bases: TGTGCCAGCAGCGCGACCTACTACGAGCAGTACTTC. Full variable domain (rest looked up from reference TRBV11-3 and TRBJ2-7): EAGVVQSPRYKIIEKKQPVAFWCNPISGHNTLYWYLQNLGQGPELLIRYENEEAVDDSQLPKDRFSAERLKGVDSTLKIQPAELGDSAVYLCASSATYYEQYFGPGTRLTVT.

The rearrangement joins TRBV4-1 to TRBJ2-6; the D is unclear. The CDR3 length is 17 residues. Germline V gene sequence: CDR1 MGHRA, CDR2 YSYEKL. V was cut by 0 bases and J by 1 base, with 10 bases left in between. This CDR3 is CASSQDRPSSGANVLTF. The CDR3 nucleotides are TGCGCCAGCAGCCAAGATCGTCCGTCATCTGGGGCCAACGTCCTGACTTTC.

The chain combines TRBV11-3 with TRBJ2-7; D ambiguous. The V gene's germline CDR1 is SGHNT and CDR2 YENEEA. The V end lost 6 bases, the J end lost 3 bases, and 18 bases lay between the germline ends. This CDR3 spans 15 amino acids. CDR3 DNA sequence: TGTGCCAGCAGTTCGGTAACCCTCCCCAACTACGAGCAGTACTTC. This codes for CASSSVTLPNYEQYF.

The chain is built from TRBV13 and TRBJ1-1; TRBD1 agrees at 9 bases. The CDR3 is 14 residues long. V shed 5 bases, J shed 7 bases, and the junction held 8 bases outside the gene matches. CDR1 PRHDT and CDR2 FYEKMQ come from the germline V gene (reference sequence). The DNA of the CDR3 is TGTGCCAGCAGCGAACCGACAGGGGGAGTTGAAGCTTTCTTT. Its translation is CASSEPTGGVEAFF.

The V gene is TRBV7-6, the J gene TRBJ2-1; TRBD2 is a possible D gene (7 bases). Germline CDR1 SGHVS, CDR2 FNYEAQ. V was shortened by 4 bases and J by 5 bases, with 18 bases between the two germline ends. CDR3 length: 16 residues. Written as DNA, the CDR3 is TGTGCCAGCAGCTCCGGGGGGCTAGAGGCTCACAATGAGCAGTTCTTC. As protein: CASSSGGLEAHNEQFF. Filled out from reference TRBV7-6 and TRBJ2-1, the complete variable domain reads GAGVSQSPRYKVTKRGQDVALRCDPISGHVSLYWYRQALGQGPEFLTYFNYEAQQDKSGLPNDRFSAERPEGSISTLTIQRTEQRDSAMYRCASSSGGLEAHNEQFFGPGTRLTVL.

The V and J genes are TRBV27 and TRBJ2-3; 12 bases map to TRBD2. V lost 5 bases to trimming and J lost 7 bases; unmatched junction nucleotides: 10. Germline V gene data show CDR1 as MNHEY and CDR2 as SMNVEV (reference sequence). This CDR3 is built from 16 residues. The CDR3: CASSGATSGGWHTQYF. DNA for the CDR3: TGTGCCAGCAGTGGGGCGACTAGCGGGGGATGGCATACGCAGTATTTT.

In DNA form, the CDR3 reads TGTGCCAGCAGTCACACAGCTTACGAGCAGTACTTC. It encodes CASSHTAYEQYF. The chain links TRBV6-6 to TRBJ2-7; D unresolved. The CDR3 covers 12 residues. CDR1 and CDR2 (germline): MNHNY, SVGAGI (reference sequence). The V gene lost 5 bases and the J gene lost 4 bases, with 9 bases spanning the gap.

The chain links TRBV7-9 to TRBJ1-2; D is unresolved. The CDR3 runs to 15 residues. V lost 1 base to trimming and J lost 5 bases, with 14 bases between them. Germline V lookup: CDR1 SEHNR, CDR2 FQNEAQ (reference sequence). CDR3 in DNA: TGTGCCAGCAGCTTAGTGGAGGACCTAAGTTATGGCTACACCTTC. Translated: CASSLVEDLSYGYTF.

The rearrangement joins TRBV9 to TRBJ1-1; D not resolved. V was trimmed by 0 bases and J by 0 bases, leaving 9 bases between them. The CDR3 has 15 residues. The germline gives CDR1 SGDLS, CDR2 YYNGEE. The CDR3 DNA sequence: TGTGCCAGCAGCGTAGGGCAGAGTTTGAACACTGAAGCTTTCTTT. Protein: CASSVGQSLNTEAFF.

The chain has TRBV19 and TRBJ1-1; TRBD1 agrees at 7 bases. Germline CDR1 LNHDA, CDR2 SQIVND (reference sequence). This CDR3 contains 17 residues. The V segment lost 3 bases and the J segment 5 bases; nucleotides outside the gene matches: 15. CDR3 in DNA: TGTGCCAGTAGTATCGTGACAGGGAAGGGAGAGGGTACTGAAGCTTTCTTT. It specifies CASSIVTGKGEGTEAFF.

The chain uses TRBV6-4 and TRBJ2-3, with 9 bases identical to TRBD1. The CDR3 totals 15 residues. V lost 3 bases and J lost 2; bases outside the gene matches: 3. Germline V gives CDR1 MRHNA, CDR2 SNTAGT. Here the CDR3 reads CASSEGTGNTDTQYF. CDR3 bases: TGTGCCAGCAGTGAAGGGACAGGGAACACAGATACGCAGTATTTT.

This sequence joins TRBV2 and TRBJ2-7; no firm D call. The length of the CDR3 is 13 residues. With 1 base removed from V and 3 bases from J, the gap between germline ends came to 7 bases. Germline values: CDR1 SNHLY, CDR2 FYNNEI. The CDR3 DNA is TGTGCCAGCAGTGAAGACCAGTACTACGAGCAGTACTTC. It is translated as CASSEDQYYEQYF.

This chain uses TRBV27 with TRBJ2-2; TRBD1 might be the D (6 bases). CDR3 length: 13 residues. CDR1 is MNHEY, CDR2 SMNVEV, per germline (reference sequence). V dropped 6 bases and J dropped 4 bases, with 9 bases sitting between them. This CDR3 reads CASSQGGTGELFF. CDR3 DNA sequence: TGTGCCAGCAGCCAAGGGGGCACCGGGGAGCTGTTTTTT.

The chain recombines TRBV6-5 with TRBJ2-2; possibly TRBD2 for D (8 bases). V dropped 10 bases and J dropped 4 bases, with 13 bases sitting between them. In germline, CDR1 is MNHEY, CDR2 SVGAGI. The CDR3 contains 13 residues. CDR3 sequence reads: CATGRGRTGELFF. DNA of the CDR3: TGTGCCACCGGGAGGGGGCGCACCGGGGAGCTGTTTTTT.

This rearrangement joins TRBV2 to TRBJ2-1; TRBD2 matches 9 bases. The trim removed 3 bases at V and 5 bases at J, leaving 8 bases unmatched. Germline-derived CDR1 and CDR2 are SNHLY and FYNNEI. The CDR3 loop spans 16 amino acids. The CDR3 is CASSEAGGGNHNEQFF. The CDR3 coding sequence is TGTGCCAGCAGTGAGGCGGGGGGGGGAAACCACAATGAGCAGTTCTTC. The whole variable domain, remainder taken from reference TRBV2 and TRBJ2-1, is EPEVTQTPSHQVTQMGQEVILRCVPISNHLYFYWYRQILGQKVEFLVSFYNNEISEKSEIFDDQFSVERPDGSNFTLKIRSTKLEDSAMYFCASSEAGGGNHNEQFFGPGTRLTVL.

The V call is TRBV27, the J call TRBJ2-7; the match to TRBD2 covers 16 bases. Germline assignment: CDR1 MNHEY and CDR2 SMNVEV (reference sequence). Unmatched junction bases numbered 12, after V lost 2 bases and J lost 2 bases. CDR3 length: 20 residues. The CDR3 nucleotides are TGTGCCAGCAGTTTAGGGCCAACGGGACTAGCGGGAGGGAAAACCTACGAGCAGTACTTC. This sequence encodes CASSLGPTGLAGGKTYEQYF.

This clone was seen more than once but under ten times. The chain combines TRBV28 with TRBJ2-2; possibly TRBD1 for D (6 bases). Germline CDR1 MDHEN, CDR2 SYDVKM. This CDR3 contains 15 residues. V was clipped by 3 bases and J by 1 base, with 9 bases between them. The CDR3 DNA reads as TGTGCCAGCAGTTTTCGGACAGAGAACACCGGGGAGCTGTTTTTT. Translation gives CASSFRTENTGELFF.

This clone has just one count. The DNA for the CDR3 is TGTGCCAGTAGTATGGGGCGGGAGGCCCCCAACACCGGGGAGCTGTTTTTT. It specifies CASSMGREAPNTGELFF. The chain recombines TRBV19 with TRBJ2-2; 8 bases align to TRBD2. Trimming cost V 3 bases and J 2 bases; bases outside gene matches: 8. Germline loops: CDR1 LNHDA, CDR2 SQIVND (reference sequence). This CDR3 contains 17 residues.

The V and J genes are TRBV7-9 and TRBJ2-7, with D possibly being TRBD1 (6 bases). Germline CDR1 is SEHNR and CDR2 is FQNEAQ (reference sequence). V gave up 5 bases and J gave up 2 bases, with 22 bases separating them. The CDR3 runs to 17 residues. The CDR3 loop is CASSLTVGASYPYEQYF. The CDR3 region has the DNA TGTGCCAGCAGCCTTACCGTGGGGGCGTCCTACCCCTACGAGCAGTACTTC.

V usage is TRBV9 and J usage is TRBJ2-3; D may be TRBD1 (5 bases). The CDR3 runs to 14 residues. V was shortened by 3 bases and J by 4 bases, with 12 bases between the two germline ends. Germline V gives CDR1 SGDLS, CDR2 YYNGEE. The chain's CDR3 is CASSASRTSDTQYF. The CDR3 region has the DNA TGTGCCAGCAGCGCAAGCAGGACATCAGATACGCAGTATTTT.

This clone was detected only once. CDR3 sequence (DNA): TGTGCCAGCACCCGGGACAGAACCTCTGGAAACACCATATATTTT. It encodes CASTRDRTSGNTIYF. The gene calls are TRBV9 and TRBJ1-3, with 7 bases identical to TRBD1. This CDR3 has 15 amino acids. Trimming removed 6 bases from V and 0 bases from J; junction bases left unmatched: 6. From germline, CDR1 is SGDLS and CDR2 YYNGEE.

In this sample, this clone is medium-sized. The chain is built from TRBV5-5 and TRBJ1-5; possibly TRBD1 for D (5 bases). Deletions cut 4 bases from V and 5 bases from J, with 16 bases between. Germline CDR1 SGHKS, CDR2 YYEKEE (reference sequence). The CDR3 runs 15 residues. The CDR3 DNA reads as TGTGCCAGCAGCCGAGGCGGGACCACAGATCAGCCCCAGCATTTT. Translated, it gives CASSRGGTTDQPQHF.

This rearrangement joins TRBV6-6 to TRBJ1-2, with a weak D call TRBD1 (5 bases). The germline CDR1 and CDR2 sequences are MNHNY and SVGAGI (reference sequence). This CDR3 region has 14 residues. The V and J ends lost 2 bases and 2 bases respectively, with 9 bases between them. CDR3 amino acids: CASSYGDRNYGYTF. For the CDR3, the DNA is TGTGCCAGCAGTTACGGGGACCGAAACTATGGCTACACCTTC.

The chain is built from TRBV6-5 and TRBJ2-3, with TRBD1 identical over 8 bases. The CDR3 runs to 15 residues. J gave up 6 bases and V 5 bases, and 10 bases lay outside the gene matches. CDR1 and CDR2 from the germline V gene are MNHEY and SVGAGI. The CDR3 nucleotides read TGTGCCAGCAGTCCACGGACAGGGTCAGGGGATACGCAGTATTTT. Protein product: CASSPRTGSGDTQYF.

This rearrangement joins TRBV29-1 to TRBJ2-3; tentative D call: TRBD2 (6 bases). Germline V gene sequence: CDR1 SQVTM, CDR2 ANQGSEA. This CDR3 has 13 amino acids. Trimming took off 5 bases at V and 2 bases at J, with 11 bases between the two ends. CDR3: CSVWDFYTDTQYF. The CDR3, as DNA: TGCAGCGTTTGGGACTTTTACACAGATACGCAGTATTTT.

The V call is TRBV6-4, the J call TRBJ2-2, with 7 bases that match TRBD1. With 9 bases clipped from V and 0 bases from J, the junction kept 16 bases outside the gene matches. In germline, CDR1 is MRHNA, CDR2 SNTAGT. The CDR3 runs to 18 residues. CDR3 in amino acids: CARETFRDSDTNTGELFF. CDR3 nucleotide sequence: TGTGCCAGAGAAACATTCCGGGACAGCGACACGAACACCGGGGAGCTGTTTTTT.

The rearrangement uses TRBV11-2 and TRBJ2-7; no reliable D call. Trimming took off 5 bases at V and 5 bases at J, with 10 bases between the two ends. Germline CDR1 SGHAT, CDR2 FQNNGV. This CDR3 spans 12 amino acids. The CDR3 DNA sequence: TGTGCCAGCAGCCCGCTAATAGACGAGCAGTACTTC. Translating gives CASSPLIDEQYF.

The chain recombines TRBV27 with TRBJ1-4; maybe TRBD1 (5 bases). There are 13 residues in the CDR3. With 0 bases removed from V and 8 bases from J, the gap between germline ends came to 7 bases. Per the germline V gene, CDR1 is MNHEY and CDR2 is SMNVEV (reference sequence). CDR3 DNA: TGTGCCAGCAGTTTATCAGGGGTCGAAAAACTGTTTTTT. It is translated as CASSLSGVEKLFF.

CDR3 amino acids: CASSPIKGSPLHF. As DNA, the CDR3 is TGTGCCAGCAGTCCCATAAAGGGTTCACCCCTCCACTTT. The gene calls are TRBV27 and TRBJ1-6; D unresolved. V lost 5 bases, J lost 9 bases, and 11 bases lay in between. CDR3 length equals 13 residues. CDR1 is MNHEY, CDR2 SMNVEV, per germline (reference sequence).